Below are 6 T cell receptor beta chains sequenced from a single sample in a study of shared clonotypes between healthy human individuals. Profiling relied on immunoSEQ multiplex PCR, and the TCRdb table lists in-frame clones only, not all of them. The data hold about 480,000 clones, with 60% to 80% observed a single time. Input material: PBMCs. The receptor source for this set is a woman aged 40 to 49 in good health. Some clones in this sample may be carry-over from other donors' samples.

Points on this clone: This likely came from a read error, as a far larger clone is one base away. No conserved phenylalanine or tryptophan ends this CDR3, so it is likely a read error. This chain connects TRBV4-1 to TRBJ2-7; D perhaps matches TRBD2 (6 bases). Germline V gene lookup returns CDR1 MGHRA and CDR2 YSYEKL. This CDR3 is built from 16 residues. Trimming removed 3 bases at V and 6 bases at J, with 21 bases between. The CDR3 is CASSQGLSGLRAEQYL. The CDR3 coding sequence is TGCGCCAGCAGCCAGGGATTATCGGGACTCCGGGCCGAGCAGTACCTC.

The CDR3, as DNA: TGTGCCAGCACCACCGAGGGGGGTGGGGACGAGCAGTACTTC. This translates into CASTTEGGGDEQYF. This chain joins TRBV7-2 and TRBJ2-7; TRBD1 or TRBD2 may be the D gene (6 bases each). The CDR3 is 14 amino acids. V lost 7 bases and J lost 5, with 18 bases in between. The germline CDR1 and CDR2 sequences are SGHTA and FQGNSA. The full variable domain, completed using reference TRBV7-2 and TRBJ2-7, is GAGVSQSPSNKVTEKGKDVELRCDPISGHTALYWYRQSLGQGLEFLIYFQGNSAPDKSGLPSDRFSAERTGGSVSTLTIQRTQQEDSAVYLCASTTEGGGDEQYFGPGTRLTVT.

The gene calls are TRBV19 and TRBJ2-2; TRBD2 matches 9 bases. This CDR3 has 15 amino acids. V lost 7 bases and J lost 4; bases outside the gene matches: 7. The V gene's germline CDR1 is LNHDA and CDR2 SQIVND (reference sequence). CDR3 in amino acids: CASKRLAEATGELFF. CDR3 DNA sequence: TGTGCCAGTAAGAGACTAGCGGAAGCCACCGGGGAGCTGTTTTTT.

The chain recombines TRBV19 with TRBJ2-7; TRBD1 matches 8 bases. The trim removed 5 bases at V and 3 bases at J, leaving 12 bases unmatched. Germline V gives CDR1 LNHDA, CDR2 SQIVND (reference sequence). This CDR3 comprises 16 residues. This chain's CDR3 is CASSLMDRASIYEQYF. CDR3 in DNA: TGTGCCAGTAGTTTGATGGACAGGGCGAGTATCTACGAGCAGTACTTC.

This chain connects TRBV5-6 to TRBJ2-2, with D perhaps matching TRBD2 (6 bases). Germline CDR1 and CDR2: SGHDT and YYEEEE. The CDR3 extends over 16 amino acids. V was shortened by 6 bases and J by 0 bases, with 15 bases between the two germline ends. The CDR3 loop is CASTTAPGANTGELFF. CDR3 nucleotide sequence: TGTGCCAGCACCACCGCCCCGGGGGCGAACACCGGGGAGCTGTTTTTT.

Note on this clone: The junction shows a germline mismatch at one end, possibly a read error. The chain couples TRBV5-4 to TRBJ2-3; 9 bases are shared with TRBD1. CDR1 is SGHNT, CDR2 YYREEE, per germline (reference sequence). The CDR3 extends over 15 amino acids. The CDR3 sequence: CASRLDRGRTDTQYF. The CDR3 DNA reads TGTGCCAGCAGATTGGACAGGGGTAGGACAGATACGCAGTATTTT.